This T cell receptor (beta chain) was sequenced in a study of OX40 agonist ivuxolimab in advanced cancers. At the level of the whole study: Ivuxolimab was a fully human IgG2 agonistic monoclonal antibody targeting the costimulatory receptor OX40 (CD134). The paper covers the monotherapy dose-escalation part of the phase I ivuxolimab trial, which included N ≈ 57 patients. Prior anti-PD-1, anti-PD-L1 or anti-CTLA-4 therapy was permitted, and checkpoint inhibitors had been received by around 39% of dose-escalation patients. The purpose of peripheral TCRbeta sequencing was to test whether ivuxolimab changed TCR sequence diversity and led to clonal T-cell expansion. Three dose-escalation patients achieved partial responses, one with hepatocellular carcinoma and two with cutaneous melanoma. Intravenous ivuxolimab was administered to patients every 2 weeks at six dose levels: 0.01, 0.1, 0.3, 1.5, 3 and 10 mg/kg. The dose-escalation cohort was about 83% male with a mean age of approximately 60 years, ranging from roughly 20 to 80. Of the 50 or so patients in dose escalation, about 19 had hepatocellular carcinoma, roughly 15 had melanoma, 9 had renal cell carcinoma and 9 had head and neck cancer.

From a lookup of the germline V gene (reference sequence), CDR1 and CDR2 are LNHDA and SQIVND. Trimming takes 3 bases off V and 2 bases off J; junction bases not matched to a gene: 3. The CDR3 numbers 15 residues from cysteine through phenylalanine. Only CDR3 DNA is held: 45 bases, read in frame from base 1. What the authors observed across the whole study: Low levels of normalized T-cell clonal expansion were also shown by some nonresponding patients. Partial responders in the 0.1-3.0 mg/kg groups had among the lowest normalized peripheral clonal expansion, especially among CD8+ T cells. Clonal expansion of both CD4+ and CD8+ blood T cells was observed from baseline to week 6 at doses 0.1 to 3.0 mg/kg. The antigen specificity of the clonally expanded peripheral T cells was not determined. After ivuxolimab, expanded clones were on average more numerous among CD8+ T cells than among CD4+ T cells.

Genomic DNA was extracted from sorted cells for sequencing of the TCRbeta CDR3 region. The immunoSEQ Assay was used for sequencing of TCRbeta CDR3 regions. The table comes from immuneACCESS by way of TCRdb, which keeps in-frame sequences with V and J called. Part of the clones is missing from these tables; in studies checked, under half for an unresolved V gene and the rest for unknown reasons. The sample table shows more than 85,000 clones, and 75% to 95% are seen once. The top ten constitute 0.3% to 0.4% of the sample. Patients with autoimmune disease history or receiving systemic immunosuppression were excluded from the trial. In every dose cohort, peripheral blood was drawn for TCR sequencing at baseline, cycle 4 day 1, and cycle 7 day 1. The samples were taken from a phase I, first-in-human, multicenter, open-label dose-escalation trial of ivuxolimab. The trial enrolled adults with locally advanced or metastatic head and neck squamous cell, hepatocellular, melanoma or renal cell carcinoma. Before TCR sequencing, CD4+ T cells and CD8+ T cells were sorted from peripheral blood as separate populations.

Concerning this clone: Its antigen is still unknown. No base qualities exist here, and no much larger clone lies one base off it.

The TCR comes from an adult with an advanced solid tumor such as melanoma, head and neck, liver or kidney cancer. The rearranged chain carries TRBV19 and TRBJ2-1, and 8 junctional nucleotides match TRBD2. Sample: CD4+ or CD8+ T cells sorted from blood, taken in a trial of the OX40 agonist ivuxolimab. The CDR3 sequence is CASSIGAGAYNEQFF. The DNA reads as follows: TGTGCCAGTAGTATTGGAGCGGGAGCCTACAATGAGCAGTTCTTC.